The 27 T cell receptor beta chains given below trace back to one sample, sequenced in a study of memory CD4+ T cells and cytomegalovirus serostatus. Clones were read by immunoSEQ multiplex PCR, and TCRdb kept only the in-frame ones, dropping some. The table has about 25,000 clones, around 72% seen once. Single viable CD3+CD4+CD8-CD45RO+ cells were sorted as the memory CD4+ T cells. The sample consisted of memory CD4+ T cells from blood. The receptors come from an adult in good health and CMV-seronegative.

The chain joins TRBV7-2 to TRBJ2-1, with 15 bases that match TRBD2. V lost 5 bases, J lost 4 bases, and 3 bases stayed unmatched. Looked up from germline, CDR1 is SGHTA and CDR2 is FQGNSA. The CDR3 runs to 16 residues. DNA of the CDR3: TGTGCCAGCAGCCGGACTAGCGGGGGGGGGTACAATGAGCAGTTCTTC. Protein product: CASSRTSGGGYNEQFF.

J is TRBJ2-4 and V is TRBV14, with TRBD2 identical over 7 bases. With 4 bases clipped from V and 4 bases from J, the junction kept 10 bases outside the gene matches. There are 16 residues in the CDR3. Germline V gene sequence: CDR1 SGHDN, CDR2 FVKESK. CDR3 protein: CASSPLGRGGKNIQYF. DNA of the CDR3: TGTGCCAGCAGCCCCTTGGGTCGCGGGGGAAAAAACATTCAGTACTTC.

The chain couples TRBV2 to TRBJ2-1, with D unclear. Trimming took off 4 bases at V and 2 bases at J, with 9 bases between the two ends. Germline V gives CDR1 SNHLY, CDR2 FYNNEI. This CDR3 is 14 amino acids long. The CDR3 protein is CASSGSEAYNEQFF. The CDR3, as DNA: TGTGCCAGCAGTGGGTCCGAAGCCTACAATGAGCAGTTCTTC.

About this clone: A junction end diverges from the germline sequence, so it may reflect a read error. Here the CDR3 reads CASSLQTGGGEQFF. DNA of the CDR3: TGTGCTAGCAGCCTACAGACAGGGGGAGGTGAGCAGTTCTTC. The V and J genes are TRBV7-7 and TRBJ2-1, with 9 bases fitting TRBD1. The CDR3 runs to 14 residues. CDR1 and CDR2 (germline): SSHAT, FNYEAQ (reference sequence).

Details on this clone: Mismatch with germline at one junction end may stem from a read error. This rearrangement joins TRBV7-7 to TRBJ2-2, with D tentatively TRBD2 (5 bases). The CDR3 runs 14 residues. CDR1 and CDR2 (germline): SSHAT, FNYEAQ (reference sequence). CDR3 nucleotide sequence: TGTGCTAGCAGCCCATACGGGGACACCGGGGAGCTGTTTTTT. It is translated as CASSPYGDTGELFF.

The rearrangement uses TRBV7-2 and TRBJ1-1; no definite D call. Germline V gene lookup returns CDR1 SGHTA and CDR2 FQGNSA. V lost 5 bases and J 5 bases, leaving 15 bases between the germline ends. CDR3 length: 14 amino acids. CDR3 sequence reads: CASSRWVALTEAFF. In DNA, the CDR3 is TGTGCCAGCAGCCGGTGGGTGGCATTAACTGAAGCTTTCTTT.

Notes on this clone: Because the CDR3's place on the DNA is in doubt, the DNA is left out and the CDR3 is given as listed by TCRdb. The CDR3 loop is CASTSGTGGWNQPQHF. The rearrangement links TRBV19 to TRBJ1-5; the table's D call, TRBD1, was not checked against the DNA. Germline CDR1 and CDR2: LNHDA and SQIVND (reference sequence). Including both end residues, the CDR3 is 16 amino acids long.

In DNA, the CDR3 is TGTGCCAGCAGCTTAGAAAGGGTTGGAAACACCATATATTTT. It translates to CASSLERVGNTIYF. The chain couples TRBV11-2 to TRBJ1-3; no clear D gene. This CDR3 comprises 14 residues. Trimming cost V 0 bases and J 3 bases, with 6 bases left between them. Germline CDR1 and CDR2: SGHAT and FQNNGV.

The J gene is TRBJ2-2, the V gene TRBV5-6; D ambiguous. The CDR3 is 13 amino acids. Germline V gives CDR1 SGHDT, CDR2 YYEEEE. V gave up 4 bases and J gave up 1 base, with 5 bases separating them. The chain's CDR3 is CASSGWNTGELFF. CDR3 coding DNA: TGTGCCAGCAGCGGGTGGAACACCGGGGAGCTGTTTTTT.

V and J are TRBV4-1 and TRBJ2-1; possible D gene TRBD2, 7 bases. The germline V and J ends were trimmed by 8 bases and 5 bases, with 22 bases remaining between them. There are 16 residues in the CDR3. CDR1 and CDR2 (germline): MGHRA, YSYEKL. CDR3 sequence (DNA): TGCGCCAGCGGACCAAAGGGGGGGGCAGGGAACAATGAGCAGTTCTTC. Translated: CASGPKGGAGNNEQFF.

The rearrangement links TRBV28 to TRBJ1-4, with a possible D match to TRBD1 (6 bases). CDR1 MDHEN and CDR2 SYDVKM come from the germline V gene. The V end was cut by 7 bases, the J end by 7 bases, with 22 bases between. The length of the CDR3 is 16 residues. CDR3 coding DNA: TGTGCCAGCACCCCAGTAGGAGGAGGGGGAAGTGAAAAACTGTTTTTT. Its protein product is CASTPVGGGGSEKLFF.

The V gene is TRBV7-9, the J gene TRBJ2-7; 11 bases are shared with TRBD2. The CDR3 is made up of 17 amino acids. Trimming cost V 4 bases and J 5 bases; bases outside gene matches: 13. Germline V gene data show CDR1 as SEHNR and CDR2 as FQNEAQ (reference sequence). CDR3 in DNA: TGTGCCAGCAGCTCACCATACGGGACTAGCGGATTCGACGAGCAGTACTTC. Translation: CASSSPYGTSGFDEQYF.

This clone showed up just a few times. This specimen includes other DNA sequences encoding the same CDR3. The chain joins TRBV5-1 to TRBJ1-6, with 12 positions matching TRBD1. The junction had 3 bases not matched to a gene; V was cut back by 1 base and J by 10 bases. Germline-derived CDR1 and CDR2 are SGHRS and YFSETQ. The CDR3 length is 15 residues. Here the CDR3 reads CASSLKGQGASPLHF. In DNA, the CDR3 is TGCGCCAGCAGCTTGAAGGGACAGGGGGCGTCACCCCTCCACTTT.

This chain joins TRBV7-3 and TRBJ2-1, with D perhaps matching TRBD2 (5 bases). Germline CDR1 is SGHTA and CDR2 is FQGTGA. CDR3 length: 17 residues. Trimming pared 1 base from V and 5 bases from J, leaving 18 bases between. As DNA, the CDR3 is TGTGCCAGCAGCTTAAACCCCATTACTAGGGTCGACAATGAGCAGTTCTTC. It is translated as CASSLNPITRVDNEQFF.

The V call is TRBV28, the J call TRBJ1-2, with TRBD1 identical over 8 bases. The CDR3 is made up of 12 amino acids. The ends lost 6 bases at V and 8 bases at J; junction bases unmatched: 5. Germline V gives CDR1 MDHEN, CDR2 SYDVKM. The CDR3 region has the DNA TGTGCCAGCAGCATGACAGGGGTCGGCTACACCTTC. Translation gives CASSMTGVGYTF.

This sequence joins TRBV30 and TRBJ2-5; 7 bases map to TRBD1. This CDR3 has 13 residues. The trim removed 5 bases at V and 5 bases at J, leaving 8 bases unmatched. CDR1 GTSNPN and CDR2 SVGIG come from the germline V gene (reference sequence). The CDR3 sequence is CAWERGGRETQYF. CDR3 nucleotides: TGTGCCTGGGAGCGAGGGGGCAGGGAGACCCAGTACTTC.

The V gene is TRBV7-2, the J gene TRBJ2-5, with 12 bases lining up with TRBD2. The V gene end was trimmed by 4 bases and the J gene end by 4 bases; junction bases not matched to a gene: 7. The germline V gene has CDR1 SGHTA and CDR2 FQGNSA. The CDR3 loop spans 16 amino acids. The CDR3 region is CASSSPSGGATETQYF. The CDR3, as DNA: TGTGCCAGCAGCTCCCCTAGCGGGGGGGCCACAGAGACCCAGTACTTC.

This clone was picked up a small number of times. The chain links TRBV19 to TRBJ1-2, with TRBD1 matching over 8 bases. V gave up 6 bases and J gave up 2 bases; unmatched junction bases: 2. CDR3 size: 13 residues. CDR1 is LNHDA, CDR2 SQIVND, per germline (reference sequence). The CDR3 nucleotides read TGTGCCAGTAGGAGGGACAGGAACTATGGCTACACCTTC. It encodes CASRRDRNYGYTF.

The chain employs TRBV23-1 and TRBJ2-5; D is perhaps TRBD2 (6 bases). TRBV23-1 is placed among ORFs of uncertain function. Trimming pared 7 bases from V and 3 bases from J, leaving 30 bases between. The CDR3 length is 19 residues. CDR3 in DNA: TGCGCCAGCACGTCCCGGGACGTCGGGGGAGGAGGGATTGAAGAGACCCAGTACTTC. Translation: CASTSRDVGGGGIEETQYF.

The V and J genes are TRBV12-5 and TRBJ2-5, with 12 positions matching TRBD2. This CDR3 is built from 17 residues. The V and J ends lost 1 base and 7 bases, in that order; junction bases with no gene match: 10. Germline V gene sequence: CDR1 LGHNT, CDR2 FRNRAP. CDR3 in amino acids: CASGLAQTSGGSVTQYF. The CDR3 DNA sequence: TGTGCTAGTGGTTTGGCCCAGACTAGCGGGGGATCGGTGACCCAGTACTTC.

The rearrangement uses TRBV19 and TRBJ1-1; no definite D call. This CDR3 comprises 13 residues. Germline V gene lookup returns CDR1 LNHDA and CDR2 SQIVND (reference sequence). Trimming took 8 bases from V and 1 from J, leaving 11 bases between them. CDR3: CASAPSRNTEAFF. CDR3 nucleotides: TGTGCCAGTGCTCCTAGCAGGAACACTGAAGCTTTCTTT.

This chain's CDR3 is CASSKAGEETQYF. As DNA, the CDR3 is TGCGCCAGCAGTAAAGCGGGGGAAGAGACCCAGTACTTC. The chain recombines TRBV10-2 with TRBJ2-5, with 8 bases that match TRBD2. Germline CDR1 and CDR2: WSHSY and SAAADI. The V and J ends lost 5 bases and 3 bases, in that order; junction bases with no gene match: 2. The CDR3 sequence is 13 residues long.

This chain connects TRBV6-5 to TRBJ1-3; a possible D gene is TRBD1 (5 bases). Germline V gene data show CDR1 as MNHEY and CDR2 as SVGAGI. V gave up 6 bases and J gave up 0 bases, with 9 bases separating them. CDR3 length: 14 residues. This CDR3 is CASRAGTSGNTIYF. The CDR3 DNA reads as TGTGCCAGCAGGGCAGGGACCTCTGGAAACACCATATATTTT.

The genes are TRBV5-6 and TRBJ1-2, with D maybe TRBD1 (5 bases). The ends were cut back, 1 base at V and 5 bases at J, with 9 bases in the middle. Germline CDR1 is SGHDT and CDR2 is YYEEEE. The CDR3 length is 13 residues. The CDR3 is CASSLQAGYGYTF. The CDR3 DNA is TGTGCCAGCAGCTTGCAGGCAGGGTATGGCTACACCTTC. The full variable domain, its missing parts supplied by reference TRBV5-6 and TRBJ1-2, is DAGVTQSPTHLIKTRGQQVTLRCSPKSGHDTVSWYQQALGQGPQFIFQYYEEEERQRGNFPDRFSGHQFPNYSSELNVNALLLGDSALYLCASSLQAGYGYTFGSGTRLTVV.

As regards this clone: The sample has other DNA sequences that encode this CDR3 too. The chain has TRBV6-6 and TRBJ1-1, with TRBD1 as a possible D gene (5 bases). V dropped 4 bases and J dropped 1 base, with 10 bases sitting between them. Germline loops: CDR1 MNHNY, CDR2 SVGAGI (reference sequence). The CDR3 loop spans 14 amino acids. CDR3 sequence (DNA): TGTGCCAGCAGTTTCACCGGGGGGAACACTGAAGCTTTCTTT. Protein product: CASSFTGGNTEAFF.

The V and J genes are TRBV4-1 and TRBJ1-4; 8 bases fit TRBD1. The CDR3 is 16 residues long. With 2 bases clipped from V and 10 bases from J, the junction kept 12 bases outside the gene matches. CDR1 MGHRA and CDR2 YSYEKL come from the germline V gene. CDR3 sequence reads: CASSQTTGTGSRKLFF. CDR3 nucleotide sequence: TGCGCCAGCAGCCAAACCACCGGGACAGGTTCGAGAAAACTGTTTTTT.

The chain has TRBV7-3 and TRBJ1-6, with a possible D match to TRBD1 (5 bases). Germline values: CDR1 SGHTA, CDR2 FQGTGA. Trimming removed 0 bases from V and 10 bases from J, with 7 bases in between. CDR3 length equals 13 residues. The CDR3 nucleotides are TGTGCCAGCAGCTTAACCTACAGGTCACCCCTCCACTTT. It translates to CASSLTYRSPLHF.